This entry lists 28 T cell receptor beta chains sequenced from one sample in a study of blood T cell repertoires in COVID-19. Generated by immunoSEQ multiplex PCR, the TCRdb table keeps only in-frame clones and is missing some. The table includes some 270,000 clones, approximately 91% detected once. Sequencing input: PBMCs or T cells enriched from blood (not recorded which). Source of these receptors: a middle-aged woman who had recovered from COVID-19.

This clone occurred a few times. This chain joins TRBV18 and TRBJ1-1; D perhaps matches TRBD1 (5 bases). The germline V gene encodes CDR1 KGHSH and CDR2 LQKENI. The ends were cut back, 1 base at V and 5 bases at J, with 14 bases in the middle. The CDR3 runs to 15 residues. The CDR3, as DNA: TGTGCCAGCTCACCACAGGGCTCGGGGGGAACTGAAGCTTTCTTT. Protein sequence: CASSPQGSGGTEAFF. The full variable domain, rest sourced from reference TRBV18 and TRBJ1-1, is NAGVMQNPRHLVRRRGQEARLRCSPMKGHSHVYWYRQLPEEGLKFMVYLQKENIIDESGMPKERFSAEFPKEGPSILRIQQVVRGDSAAYFCASSPQGSGGTEAFFGQGTRLTVV.

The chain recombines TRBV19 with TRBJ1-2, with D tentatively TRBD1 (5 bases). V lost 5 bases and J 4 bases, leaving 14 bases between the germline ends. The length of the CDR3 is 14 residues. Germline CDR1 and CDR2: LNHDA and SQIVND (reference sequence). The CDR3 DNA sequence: TGTGCCAGTAGTGCCGTGGAGGGGACCTATGGCTACACCTTC. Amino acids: CASSAVEGTYGYTF.

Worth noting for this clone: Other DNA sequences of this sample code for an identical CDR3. Here the CDR3 DNA reads TGCAGCGTTGTGCCTCCTCAGGGGGCCGGCGAGCAGTACTTC. Amino acids: CSVVPPQGAGEQYF. The chain recombines TRBV29-1 with TRBJ2-7; the match to TRBD1 covers 8 bases. Germline V gene lookup returns CDR1 SQVTM and CDR2 ANQGSEA. This CDR3 has 14 amino acids. V gave up 4 bases and J gave up 6 bases; unmatched junction bases: 11.

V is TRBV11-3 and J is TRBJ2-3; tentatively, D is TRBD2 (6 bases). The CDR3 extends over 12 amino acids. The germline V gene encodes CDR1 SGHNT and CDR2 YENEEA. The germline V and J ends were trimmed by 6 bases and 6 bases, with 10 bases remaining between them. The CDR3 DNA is TGTGCCAGCAGGGGAGGTAGCGATACGCAGTATTTT. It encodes CASRGGSDTQYF. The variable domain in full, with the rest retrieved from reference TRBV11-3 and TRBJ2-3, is EAGVVQSPRYKIIEKKQPVAFWCNPISGHNTLYWYLQNLGQGPELLIRYENEEAVDDSQLPKDRFSAERLKGVDSTLKIQPAELGDSAVYLCASRGGSDTQYFGPGTRLTVL.

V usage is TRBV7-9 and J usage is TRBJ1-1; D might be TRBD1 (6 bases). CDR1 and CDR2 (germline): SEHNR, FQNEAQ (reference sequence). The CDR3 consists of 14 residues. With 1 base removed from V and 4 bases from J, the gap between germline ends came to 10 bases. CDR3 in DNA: TGTGCCAGCAGCTTAGACAGGGCCCGCACTGAAGCTTTCTTT. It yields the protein CASSLDRARTEAFF.

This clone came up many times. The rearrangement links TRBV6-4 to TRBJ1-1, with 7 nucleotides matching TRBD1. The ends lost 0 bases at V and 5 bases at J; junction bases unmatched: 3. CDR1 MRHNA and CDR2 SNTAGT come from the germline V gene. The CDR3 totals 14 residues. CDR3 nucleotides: TGTGCCAGCAGTGACTCGTCGACAGGGACTGAAGCTTTCTTT. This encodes CASSDSSTGTEAFF.

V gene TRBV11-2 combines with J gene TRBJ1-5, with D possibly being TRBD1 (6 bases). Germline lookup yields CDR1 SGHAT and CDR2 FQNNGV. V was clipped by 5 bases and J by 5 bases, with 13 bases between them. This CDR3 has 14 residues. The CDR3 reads CASSLTGSDQPQHF. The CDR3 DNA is TGTGCCAGCAGCCTTACAGGGTCCGATCAGCCCCAGCATTTT.

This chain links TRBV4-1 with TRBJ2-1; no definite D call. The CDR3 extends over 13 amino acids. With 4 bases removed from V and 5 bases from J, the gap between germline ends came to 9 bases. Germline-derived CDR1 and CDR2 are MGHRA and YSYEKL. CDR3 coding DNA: TGCGCCAGCAGCCGCCCTAGTGACAATGAGCAGTTCTTC. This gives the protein CASSRPSDNEQFF.

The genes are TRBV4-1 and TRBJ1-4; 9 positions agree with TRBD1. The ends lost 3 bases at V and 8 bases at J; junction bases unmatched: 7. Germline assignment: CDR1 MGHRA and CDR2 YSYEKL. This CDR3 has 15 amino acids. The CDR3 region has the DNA TGCGCCAGCAGCCAGGTCGGGACAGGGAGCGAAAAACTGTTTTTT. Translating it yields CASSQVGTGSEKLFF.

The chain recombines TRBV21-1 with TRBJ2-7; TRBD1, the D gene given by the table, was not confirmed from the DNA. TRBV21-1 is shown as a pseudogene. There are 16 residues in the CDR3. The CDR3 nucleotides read TGTGCCAGCAGCCCCACTCCCGGGACAGGGGTTTGCGAGCAGTACTTC. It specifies CASSPTPGTGVCEQYF.

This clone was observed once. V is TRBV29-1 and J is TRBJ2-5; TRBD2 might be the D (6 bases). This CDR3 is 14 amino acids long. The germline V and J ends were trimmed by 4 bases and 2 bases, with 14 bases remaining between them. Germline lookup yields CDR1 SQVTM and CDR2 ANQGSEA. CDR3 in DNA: TGCAGCGTTGTGGGGTCGGGGGTACAAGAGACCCAGTACTTC. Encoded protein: CSVVGSGVQETQYF. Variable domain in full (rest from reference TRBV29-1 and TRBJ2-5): SAVISQKPSRDICQRGTSLTIQCQVDSQVTMMFWYRQQPGQSLTLIATANQGSEATYESGFVIDKFPISRPNLTFSTLTVSNMSPEDSSIYLCSVVGSGVQETQYFGPGTRLLVL.

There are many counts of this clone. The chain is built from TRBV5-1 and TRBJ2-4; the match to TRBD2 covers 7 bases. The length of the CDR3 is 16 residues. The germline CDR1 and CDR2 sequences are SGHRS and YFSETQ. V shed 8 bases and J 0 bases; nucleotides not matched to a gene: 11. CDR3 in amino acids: CARWVAGRIAKNIQYF. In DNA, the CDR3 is TGCGCCAGGTGGGTAGCGGGTCGAATAGCCAAAAACATTCAGTACTTC. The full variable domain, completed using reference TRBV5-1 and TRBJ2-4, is KAGVTQTPRYLIKTRGQQVTLSCSPISGHRSVSWYQQTPGQGLQFLFEYFSETQRNKGNFPGRFSGRQFSNSRSEMNVSTLELGDSALYLCARWVAGRIAKNIQYFGAGTRLSVL.

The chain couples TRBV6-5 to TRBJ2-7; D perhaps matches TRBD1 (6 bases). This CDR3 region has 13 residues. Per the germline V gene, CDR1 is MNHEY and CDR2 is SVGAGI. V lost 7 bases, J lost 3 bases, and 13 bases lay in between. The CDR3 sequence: CASTRTDHYEQYF. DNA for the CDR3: TGTGCCAGCACCCGGACAGACCACTACGAGCAGTACTTC.

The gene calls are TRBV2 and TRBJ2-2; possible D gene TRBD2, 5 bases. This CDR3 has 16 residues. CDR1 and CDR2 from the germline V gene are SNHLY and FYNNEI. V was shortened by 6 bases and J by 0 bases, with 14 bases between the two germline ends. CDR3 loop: CASRGDRLANTGELFF. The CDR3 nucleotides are TGTGCCAGCAGGGGAGACCGCCTCGCGAACACCGGGGAGCTGTTTTTT.

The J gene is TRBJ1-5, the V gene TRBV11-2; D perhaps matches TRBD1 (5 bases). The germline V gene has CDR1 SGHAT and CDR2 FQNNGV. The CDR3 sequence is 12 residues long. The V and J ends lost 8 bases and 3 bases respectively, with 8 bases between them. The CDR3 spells CASQGLNQPQHF. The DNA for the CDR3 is TGTGCCAGCCAGGGTCTCAATCAGCCCCAGCATTTT.

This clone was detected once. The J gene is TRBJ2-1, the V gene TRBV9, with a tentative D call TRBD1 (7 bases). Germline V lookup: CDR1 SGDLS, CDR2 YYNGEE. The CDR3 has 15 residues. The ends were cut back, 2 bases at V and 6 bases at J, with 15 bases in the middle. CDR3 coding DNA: TGTGCCAGCAGCGTCTACGGGGGACAGATCAATGAGCAGTTCTTC. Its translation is CASSVYGGQINEQFF. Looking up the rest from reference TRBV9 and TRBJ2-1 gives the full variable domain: DSGVTQTPKHLITATGQRVTLRCSPRSGDLSVYWYQQSLDQGLQFLIQYYNGEERAKGNILERFSAQQFPDLHSELNLSSLELGDSALYFCASSVYGGQINEQFFGPGTRLTVL.

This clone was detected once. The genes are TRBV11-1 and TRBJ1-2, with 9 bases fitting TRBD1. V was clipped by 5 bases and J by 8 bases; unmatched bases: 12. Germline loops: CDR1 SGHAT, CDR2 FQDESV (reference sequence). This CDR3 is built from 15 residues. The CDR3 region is CASSLGTGSIGGYTF. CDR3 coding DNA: TGTGCCAGCAGCCTCGGGACAGGGTCTATCGGCGGCTACACCTTC.

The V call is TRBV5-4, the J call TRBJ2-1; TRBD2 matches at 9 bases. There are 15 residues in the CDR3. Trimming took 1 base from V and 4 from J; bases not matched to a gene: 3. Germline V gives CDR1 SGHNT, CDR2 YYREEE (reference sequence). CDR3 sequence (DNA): TGTGCCAGCAGCTTGATAGCGGGAGCTTACAATGAGCAGTTCTTC. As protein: CASSLIAGAYNEQFF.

CDR3 protein: CSASTGTASNYGYTF. In DNA, the CDR3 is TGCAGTGCTAGTACCGGGACAGCTTCTAACTATGGCTACACCTTC. The gene calls are TRBV20-1 and TRBJ1-2, with 7 bases matching TRBD1. Germline CDR1 and CDR2: DFQATT and SNEGSKA (reference sequence). J gave up 0 bases and V 3 bases, and 7 bases lay outside the gene matches. The CDR3 is 15 residues long.

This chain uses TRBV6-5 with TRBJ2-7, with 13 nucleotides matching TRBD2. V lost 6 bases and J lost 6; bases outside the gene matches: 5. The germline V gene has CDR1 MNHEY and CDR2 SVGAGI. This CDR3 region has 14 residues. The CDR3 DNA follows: TGTGCCAGCAGCCGGACTAGCGGGAGTCCCGAGCAGTACTTC. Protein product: CASSRTSGSPEQYF.

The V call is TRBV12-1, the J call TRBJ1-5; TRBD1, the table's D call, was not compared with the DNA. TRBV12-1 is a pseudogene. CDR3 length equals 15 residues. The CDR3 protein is CASRKPGTGAQPQHF. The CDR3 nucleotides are TGTGCCAGCAGGAAACCCGGGACAGGGGCTCAGCCCCAGCATTTT.

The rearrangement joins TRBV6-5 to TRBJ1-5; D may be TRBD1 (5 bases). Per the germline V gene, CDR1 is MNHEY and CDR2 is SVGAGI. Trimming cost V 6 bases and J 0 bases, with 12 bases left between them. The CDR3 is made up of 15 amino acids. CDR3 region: CASRRDRYSNQPQHF. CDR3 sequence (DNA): TGTGCCAGCAGGAGAGACAGATATAGCAATCAGCCCCAGCATTTT.

The CDR3 DNA reads as TGCAGCGTTGATCCGCGGGGTTGGGAGACCCAGTACTTC. Translating gives CSVDPRGWETQYF. V and J are TRBV29-1 and TRBJ2-5, with a tentative D call TRBD2 (6 bases). CDR3 length: 13 residues. CDR1 and CDR2 (germline): SQVTM, ANQGSEA. The ends were cut back, 3 bases at V and 5 bases at J, with 13 bases in the middle. The whole variable domain, remainder taken from reference TRBV29-1 and TRBJ2-5, is SAVISQKPSRDICQRGTSLTIQCQVDSQVTMMFWYRQQPGQSLTLIATANQGSEATYESGFVIDKFPISRPNLTFSTLTVSNMSPEDSSIYLCSVDPRGWETQYFGPGTRLLVL.

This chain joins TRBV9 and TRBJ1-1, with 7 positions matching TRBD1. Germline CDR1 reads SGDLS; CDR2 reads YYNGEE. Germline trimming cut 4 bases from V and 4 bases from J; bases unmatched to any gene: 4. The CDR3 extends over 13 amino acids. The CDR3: CASSRGPGTEAFF. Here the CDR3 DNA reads TGTGCCAGCAGCAGGGGGCCGGGCACTGAAGCTTTCTTT.

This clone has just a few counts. CDR3 in amino acids: CASSLSAGDYGYTF. The CDR3 DNA sequence: TGTGCCAGCAGTTTATCGGCAGGGGACTATGGCTACACCTTC. The V gene is TRBV27, the J gene TRBJ1-2, with D perhaps matching TRBD1 (6 bases). The ends were cut back, 0 bases at V and 3 bases at J, with 8 bases in the middle. Germline CDR1 is MNHEY and CDR2 is SMNVEV (reference sequence). This CDR3 comprises 14 residues.

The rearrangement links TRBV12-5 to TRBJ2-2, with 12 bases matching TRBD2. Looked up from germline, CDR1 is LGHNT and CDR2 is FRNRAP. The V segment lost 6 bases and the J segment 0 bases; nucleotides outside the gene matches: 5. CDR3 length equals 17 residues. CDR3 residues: CASGSTSGRANTGELFF. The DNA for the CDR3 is TGTGCTAGTGGGTCGACTAGCGGGAGAGCGAACACCGGGGAGCTGTTTTTT.

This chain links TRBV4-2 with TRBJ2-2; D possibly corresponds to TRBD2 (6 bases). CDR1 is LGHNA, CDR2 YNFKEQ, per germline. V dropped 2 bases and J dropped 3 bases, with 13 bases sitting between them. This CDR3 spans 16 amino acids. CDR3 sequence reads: CASSQRPEGYTGELFF. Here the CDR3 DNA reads TGTGCCAGCAGCCAAAGACCGGAGGGATACACCGGGGAGCTGTTTTTT.

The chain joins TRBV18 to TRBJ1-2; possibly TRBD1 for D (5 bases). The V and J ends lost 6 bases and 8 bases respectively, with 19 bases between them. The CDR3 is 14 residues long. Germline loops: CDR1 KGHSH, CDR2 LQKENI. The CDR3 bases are TGTGCCAGCTCGCCCGGGACCGGGAGGCAAGGCTACACCTTC. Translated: CASSPGTGRQGYTF.